Each of the 25 T cell receptor beta chains below was sequenced from the same sample in a study of cytomegalovirus exposure and HLA in healthy donors. Amplification used 60 Vbeta primers and 13 Jbeta primers. Here immunoSEQ multiplex PCR was the method, and the copy in TCRdb shows in-frame clones only, minus some. The sample records 80,000 to 95,000 clones, roughly 69% being singletons. Sequenced sample: PBMCs. The receptors derive from a woman aged 25 to 39 in good health and CMV-seronegative.

The V gene is TRBV15, the J gene TRBJ2-2, with D perhaps TRBD2 (6 bases). Germline V gives CDR1 LNHNV, CDR2 YYDKDF (reference sequence). The CDR3 totals 14 residues. V gave up 1 base and J gave up 6 bases, with 9 bases separating them. The CDR3 loop reads CATSRGGEAGELFF. CDR3 DNA: TGTGCCACCAGCAGAGGGGGGGAAGCCGGGGAGCTGTTTTTT. Full variable domain (rest looked up from reference TRBV15 and TRBJ2-2): DAMVIQNPRYQVTQFGKPVTLSCSQTLNHNVMYWYQQKSSQAPKLLFHYYDKDFNNEADTPDNFQSRRPNTSFCFLDIRSPGLGDTAMYLCATSRGGEAGELFFGEGSRLTVL.

The chain couples TRBV5-1 to TRBJ2-7; D might be TRBD1 (6 bases). Trimming cost V 0 bases and J 3 bases, with 13 bases left between them. The V gene's germline CDR1 is SGHRS and CDR2 YFSETQ. The CDR3 loop spans 15 amino acids. The CDR3 DNA sequence: TGCGCCAGCAGCTTGGGGTGGGGACACCTCTACGAGCAGTACTTC. Its protein product is CASSLGWGHLYEQYF.

The chain recombines TRBV7-9 with TRBJ2-3, with TRBD1 identical over 7 bases. Looked up from germline, CDR1 is SEHNR and CDR2 is FQNEAQ (reference sequence). The CDR3 sequence is 15 residues long. J lost 4 bases, V lost 5 bases, and 9 bases had no gene match. The CDR3 DNA is TGTGCCAGCAGCAGCCGACAGGGTGGTGCAGATACGCAGTATTTT. It translates to CASSSRQGGADTQYF.

This chain uses TRBV7-8 with TRBJ1-1, with D possibly TRBD1 on 5 matching bases. Germline lookup yields CDR1 SGHVS and CDR2 FQNEAQ. The CDR3 runs 14 residues. Trimming left V 1 base short and J 3 bases short, with 9 bases between. The CDR3 nucleotides read TGTGCCAGCAGCTTAGGGGGCTCTGACACTGAAGCTTTCTTT. Amino acids: CASSLGGSDTEAFF.

V and J are TRBV10-2 and TRBJ2-2, with D possibly TRBD1 on 6 matching bases. Trimming cost V 0 bases and J 6 bases, with 11 bases left between them. This CDR3 is 15 amino acids long. CDR1 and CDR2 from the germline V gene are WSHSY and SAAADI. CDR3: CASSESIQGAGELFF. As DNA, the CDR3 is TGCGCCAGCAGTGAGTCGATACAGGGAGCCGGGGAGCTGTTTTTT.

Only a few counts were recorded for this clone. The chain links TRBV6-4 to TRBJ1-1, with a tentative D call TRBD1 (5 bases). V shed 3 bases and J shed 0 bases, with 11 bases lying between them. Germline V gene sequence: CDR1 MRHNA, CDR2 SNTAGT. This CDR3 contains 15 residues. CDR3 in DNA: TGTGCCAGCAGTGATCCACAGGCTTTGAACACTGAAGCTTTCTTT. Residues: CASSDPQALNTEAFF.

The CDR3 sequence: CASSIPRVYGYTF. The DNA of the CDR3 is TGTGCCAGTAGTATCCCACGGGTCTATGGCTACACCTTC. This chain connects TRBV19 to TRBJ1-2; D gene uncertain. V shed 3 bases and J shed 4 bases, with 9 bases lying between them. Germline loops: CDR1 LNHDA, CDR2 SQIVND (reference sequence). This CDR3 spans 13 amino acids.

This chain connects TRBV4-1 to TRBJ2-5; 7 bases are a match to TRBD1. The CDR3 consists of 15 residues. V lost 4 bases, J lost 4 bases, and 9 bases stayed unmatched. Per the germline V gene, CDR1 is MGHRA and CDR2 is YSYEKL. The CDR3 protein is CASSPETGRLETQYF. In nucleotides, the CDR3 is TGCGCCAGCAGCCCAGAGACAGGGCGCTTAGAGACCCAGTACTTC.

The rearrangement joins TRBV4-3 to TRBJ1-1; the D is unclear. V was trimmed by 3 bases and J by 5 bases, leaving 7 bases between them. The CDR3 is 12 amino acids. CDR1 is LGHNA, CDR2 YSLEER, per germline. CDR3 amino acids: CASSQGWTEAFF. The CDR3 DNA reads TGCGCCAGCAGCCAGGGCTGGACTGAAGCTTTCTTT.

This clone has just a few counts. This chain links TRBV18 with TRBJ2-2; 9 nucleotides align to TRBD1. The CDR3 contains 14 residues. The V gene's germline CDR1 is KGHSH and CDR2 LQKENI. After removal of 5 bases from V and 7 bases from J, the junction contained 5 bases not matched to a gene. The CDR3 nucleotides are TGTGCCAGCTCATCGGGACAGGGAGTCGGGGAGCTGTTTTTT. Translating gives CASSSGQGVGELFF.

This clone was seen a few times. The rearrangement joins TRBV30 to TRBJ1-3; D ambiguous. The CDR3 is 16 amino acids. V was pared by 2 bases and J by 2 bases, with 16 bases between. CDR1 GTSNPN and CDR2 SVGIG come from the germline V gene (reference sequence). The CDR3 DNA is TGTGCCTGGAGTCGTCGGTTCACGGGTACTGGAAACACCATATATTTT. This gives the protein CAWSRRFTGTGNTIYF.

The CDR3 sequence: CASSLMYGGGYTF. The CDR3 coding sequence is TGTGCCAGCAGCTTAATGTATGGCGGTGGCTACACCTTC. V is TRBV7-2 and J is TRBJ1-2; D call uncertain. Germline lookup yields CDR1 SGHTA and CDR2 FQGNSA. V was cut by 2 bases and J by 7 bases, with 11 bases left in between. CDR3 length: 13 residues.

The chain couples TRBV19 to TRBJ2-2, with TRBD2 as a possible D gene (6 bases). The CDR3 covers 15 residues. CDR1 and CDR2 from the germline V gene are LNHDA and SQIVND (reference sequence). Trimming took 4 bases from V and 6 from J, leaving 15 bases between them. CDR3 in amino acids: CASSTPTSLAGELFF. Here the CDR3 DNA reads TGTGCCAGTAGTACCCCGACTAGTCTTGCCGGGGAGCTGTTTTTT.

This clone was detected a few times. J is TRBJ1-2 and V is TRBV15, with 8 nucleotides matching TRBD1. Looked up from germline, CDR1 is LNHNV and CDR2 is YYDKDF (reference sequence). V shed 0 bases and J 5 bases; nucleotides not matched to a gene: 2. The CDR3 has 14 residues. The CDR3 coding sequence is TGTGCCACCAGCAGAGACAGGACAGGGTATGGCTACACCTTC. It translates to CATSRDRTGYGYTF.

V is TRBV6-6 and J is TRBJ1-4; D is perhaps TRBD1 (5 bases). The CDR3 runs to 16 residues. The germline V and J ends were trimmed by 2 bases and 3 bases, with 13 bases remaining between them. CDR1 is MNHNY, CDR2 SVGAGI, per germline (reference sequence). The CDR3: CASSYQGARANEKLFF. CDR3 DNA sequence: TGTGCCAGCAGTTACCAAGGGGCTCGGGCTAATGAAAAACTGTTTTTT.

A note on this clone: The same CDR3 is also encoded by other DNA sequences in this sample. The chain couples TRBV27 to TRBJ1-5, with D possibly TRBD1 on 5 matching bases. CDR3 length: 14 amino acids. The V and J ends lost 3 bases and 6 bases respectively, with 12 bases between them. Per germline, CDR1 MNHEY and CDR2 SMNVEV (reference sequence). Here the CDR3 DNA reads TGTGCCAGCAGTTTTGGGCAGGGCGGTCAGCCCCAGCATTTT. This sequence encodes CASSFGQGGQPQHF.

The chain combines TRBV9 with TRBJ2-3; D ambiguous. CDR3 length: 15 residues. CDR1 is SGDLS and CDR2 is YYNGEE in the germline V gene. V lost 0 bases to trimming and J lost 4 bases, with 12 bases between them. The chain's CDR3 is CASSVGLVIADTQYF. The CDR3 coding sequence is TGTGCCAGCAGCGTAGGGCTAGTGATCGCAGATACGCAGTATTTT.

The J gene is TRBJ2-3, the V gene TRBV19; 10 positions agree with TRBD1. Losses at the gene ends were 7 bases for V and 2 bases for J; bases not matched to a gene: 6. CDR3 size: 15 residues. CDR1 is LNHDA and CDR2 is SQIVND in the germline V gene (reference sequence). The DNA for the CDR3 is TGTGCCAGTACCCAGACAGGGGGCATCACAGATACGCAGTATTTT. Encoded protein: CASTQTGGITDTQYF.

This chain links TRBV28 with TRBJ2-4; D is possibly TRBD1 (6 bases). This CDR3 is 12 amino acids long. V lost 10 bases, J lost 4 bases, and 11 bases lay in between. Germline assignment: CDR1 MDHEN and CDR2 SYDVKM. In DNA, the CDR3 is TGTGCCATCACCGGGACAAAAAACATTCAGTACTTC. It encodes CAITGTKNIQYF.

In its sample, this clone was seen a few times. The chain couples TRBV5-5 to TRBJ2-5; the D gene is possibly TRBD2 (5 bases). The CDR3 is made up of 17 amino acids. The V gene's germline CDR1 is SGHKS and CDR2 YYEKEE (reference sequence). Trimming took 0 bases from V and 11 from J, leaving 26 bases between them. CDR3 in DNA: TGTGCCAGCAGCTTGGACGCGTCGAGTGAGGGATTACGTGTGCAGTACTTC. Residues: CASSLDASSEGLRVQYF.

This clone was observed a few times. The chain couples TRBV6-1 to TRBJ1-5; 8 bases fit TRBD1. V was clipped by 4 bases and J by 0 bases; unmatched bases: 5. This CDR3 region has 16 residues. Germline CDR1 is MNHNS and CDR2 is SASEGT. CDR3 sequence reads: CASSARDRSSNQPQHF. CDR3 sequence (DNA): TGTGCCAGCAGTGCCCGGGACAGGTCTAGCAATCAGCCCCAGCATTTT.

The chain carries TRBV19 and TRBJ2-3; 8 bases fit TRBD2. Germline V gives CDR1 LNHDA, CDR2 SQIVND (reference sequence). The V and J ends lost 6 bases and 3 bases, in that order; junction bases with no gene match: 2. This CDR3 contains 13 residues. CDR3 sequence reads: CASRGTSTDTQYF. CDR3 nucleotides: TGTGCCAGTAGAGGGACTAGTACAGATACGCAGTATTTT.

About this clone: A junction boundary mismatches the germline segment, possibly from a read error. The V gene is TRBV7-9, the J gene TRBJ1-2, with D possibly being TRBD1 (6 bases). This CDR3 has 10 amino acids. Germline lookup yields CDR1 SEHNR and CDR2 FQNEAQ (reference sequence). The CDR3 DNA sequence: TGTGCCAGCAGCTTAGCTACAGGGAACTTC. Its translation is CASSLATGNF.

This clone was counted only a few times. The gene calls are TRBV4-3 and TRBJ2-1; 8 nucleotides line up with TRBD2. V shed 4 bases, J shed 3 bases, and the junction held 5 bases outside the gene matches. The CDR3 has 15 amino acids. Germline V gene sequence: CDR1 LGHNA, CDR2 YSLEER. As DNA, the CDR3 is TGCGCCAGCAGCCCAATTAGCGGGGACTACAATGAGCAGTTCTTC. Translating it yields CASSPISGDYNEQFF.

The V call is TRBV28, the J call TRBJ2-1; perhaps TRBD2 as D (5 bases). Germline CDR1 reads MDHEN; CDR2 reads SYDVKM. The CDR3 consists of 15 residues. V was shortened by 1 base and J by 3 bases, with 10 bases between the two germline ends. DNA of the CDR3: TGTGCCAGCAGTTTATCCAGCGGATACTACAATGAGCAGTTCTTC. It encodes CASSLSSGYYNEQFF.